The 7 T cell receptor beta chains presented below share a single source sample, sequenced in a study of blood T cell repertoires in COVID-19. This table comes from immunoSEQ multiplex PCR, and its TCRdb copy is limited to in-frame clones, with some not included. The repertoire holds about 140,000 clones, with nearly 85% as singletons. The sequencing input was PBMCs or T cells enriched from blood (not recorded which). The receptors derive from a man over 45 in a cohort exposed to, infected with or recovered from COVID-19 (not recorded which).

The V and J genes are TRBV10-2 and TRBJ2-5, with 7 bases lining up with TRBD2. The CDR3 has 13 amino acids. CDR1 and CDR2 (germline): WSHSY, SAAADI. The ends lost 4 bases at V and 5 bases at J; junction bases unmatched: 4. DNA for the CDR3: TGCGCCAGCAGTGTTGCCGGGAGGGAGACCCAGTACTTC. Translated: CASSVAGRETQYF.

The J gene is TRBJ2-3, the V gene TRBV4-1, with D possibly being TRBD2 (6 bases). Germline CDR1 MGHRA, CDR2 YSYEKL. The CDR3 covers 16 residues. The V gene lost 0 bases and the J gene lost 2 bases, with 12 bases spanning the gap. Here the CDR3 DNA reads TGCGCCAGCAGCCAAGAGAGCGGGCTCTCCACAGATACGCAGTATTTT. Its translation: CASSQESGLSTDTQYF.

This rearrangement joins TRBV30 to TRBJ1-2; tentative D call: TRBD1 (6 bases). V was trimmed by 5 bases and J by 4 bases, leaving 11 bases between them. CDR1 GTSNPN and CDR2 SVGIG come from the germline V gene (reference sequence). This CDR3 has 12 amino acids. The CDR3: CAWGGQLYGYTF. CDR3 coding DNA: TGTGCCTGGGGGGGGCAGCTCTATGGCTACACCTTC.

This chain connects TRBV9 to TRBJ2-1; the match to TRBD2 covers 9 bases. The CDR3 sequence is 17 residues long. Germline CDR1 is SGDLS and CDR2 is YYNGEE. With V trimmed by 0 bases and J by 0 bases, 4 bases remained unmatched. CDR3 nucleotides: TGTGCCAGCAGCGTAGTGTCTAGCGGGAACTCCTACAATGAGCAGTTCTTC. Encoded protein: CASSVVSSGNSYNEQFF.

The J gene is TRBJ2-2, the V gene TRBV5-1; 9 bases are shared with TRBD2. V lost 0 bases to trimming and J lost 1 base; unmatched junction nucleotides: 7. The germline V gene has CDR1 SGHRS and CDR2 YFSETQ. The CDR3 covers 18 residues. The CDR3 DNA sequence: TGCGCCAGCAGCTTGGCCCGGGCTAGCGGGATGAACACCGGGGAGCTGTTTTTT. Amino acid sequence: CASSLARASGMNTGELFF.

The genes are TRBV30 and TRBJ1-1; 9 bases agree with TRBD1. This CDR3 is 18 amino acids long. The ends lost 4 bases at V and 3 bases at J; junction bases unmatched: 18. The germline V gene has CDR1 GTSNPN and CDR2 SVGIG (reference sequence). The CDR3 sequence: CAWIFRDREGFGDTEAFF. Written as DNA, the CDR3 is TGTGCCTGGATCTTCCGGGACAGGGAAGGCTTTGGGGACACTGAAGCTTTCTTT.

The DNA of the CDR3 is TGTGCCAGCAGCTTAGTCCAGGGTCCCTACGAGCAGTACTTC. As protein: CASSLVQGPYEQYF. The chain links TRBV7-9 to TRBJ2-7, with a tentative D call TRBD1 (5 bases). The CDR3 has 14 residues. The ends were cut back, 1 base at V and 2 bases at J, with 9 bases in the middle. Germline loops: CDR1 SEHNR, CDR2 FQNEAQ (reference sequence). The full variable domain, completed using reference TRBV7-9 and TRBJ2-7, is DTGVSQNPRHKITKRGQNVTFRCDPISEHNRLYWYRQTLGQGPEFLTYFQNEAQLEKSRLLSDRFSAERPKGSFSTLEIQRTEQGDSAMYLCASSLVQGPYEQYFGPGTRLTVT.